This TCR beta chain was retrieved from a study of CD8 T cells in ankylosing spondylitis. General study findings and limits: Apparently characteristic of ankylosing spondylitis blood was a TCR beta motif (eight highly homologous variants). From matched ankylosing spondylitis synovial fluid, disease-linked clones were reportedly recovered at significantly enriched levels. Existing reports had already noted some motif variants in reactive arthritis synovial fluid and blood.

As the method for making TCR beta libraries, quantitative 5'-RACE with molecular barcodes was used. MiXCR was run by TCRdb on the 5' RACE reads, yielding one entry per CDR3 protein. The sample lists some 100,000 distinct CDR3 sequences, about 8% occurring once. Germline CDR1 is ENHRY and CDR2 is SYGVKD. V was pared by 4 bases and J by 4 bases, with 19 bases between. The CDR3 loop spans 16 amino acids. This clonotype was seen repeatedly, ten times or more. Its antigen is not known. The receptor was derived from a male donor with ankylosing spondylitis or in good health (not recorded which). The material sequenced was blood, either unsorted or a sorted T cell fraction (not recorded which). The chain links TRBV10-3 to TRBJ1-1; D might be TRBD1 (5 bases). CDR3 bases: TGTGCCATCAGTGTGGGAGCGGCCGGGGCGCGCACTGAAGCTTTCTTT. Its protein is CAISVGAAGARTEAFF.